These 30 T cell receptor beta chains originate from one sample sequenced in a study of radiotherapy plus CTLA-4 blockade in lung cancer. Using immunoSEQ multiplex PCR, the repertoire was profiled, and TCRdb retains in-frame clones only, with some absent. The repertoire has tens of thousands of clones, roughly four fifths of them found once; the top ten carry approximately 2.4%. The sequenced sample was peripheral blood, obtained from a patient treated with radiotherapy plus ipilimumab. Every receptor here comes from a human donor with non-small cell lung cancer whose response to radiotherapy plus ipilimumab could not be evaluated.

V usage is TRBV7-9 and J usage is TRBJ2-3; 14 bases align to TRBD2. Germline assignment: CDR1 SEHNR and CDR2 FQNEAQ (reference sequence). With 2 bases clipped from V and 6 bases from J, the junction kept 13 bases outside the gene matches. The CDR3 consists of 19 residues. The CDR3 here is CASSLFGLAGGSMRDTQYF. The CDR3 coding sequence is TGTGCCAGCAGCTTATTCGGACTAGCGGGAGGATCAATGAGGGATACGCAGTATTTT.

The CDR3 DNA sequence: TGCGCCAGCAGCCAAGAGCCAGGGGGACTTTACGAGCAGTACTTC. It codes for CASSQEPGGLYEQYF. The chain has TRBV4-3 and TRBJ2-7, with D perhaps TRBD1 (7 bases). V was cut by 0 bases and J by 4 bases, with 13 bases left in between. Germline V gene lookup returns CDR1 LGHNA and CDR2 YSLEER. The CDR3 has 15 residues.

As DNA, the CDR3 is TGTGCCAGCAGTGAAGGGGGGGACAGCAATCAGCCCCAGCATTTT. This gives the protein CASSEGGDSNQPQHF. The chain links TRBV2 to TRBJ1-5; perhaps TRBD1 as D (5 bases). Germline values: CDR1 SNHLY, CDR2 FYNNEI. The CDR3 consists of 15 residues. V lost 1 base and J lost 1, with 8 bases in between. The whole variable domain, filled in from reference TRBV2 and TRBJ1-5, reads EPEVTQTPSHQVTQMGQEVILRCVPISNHLYFYWYRQILGQKVEFLVSFYNNEISEKSEIFDDQFSVERPDGSNFTLKIRSTKLEDSAMYFCASSEGGDSNQPQHFGDGTRLSIL.

The genes are TRBV5-4 and TRBJ2-2, with D possibly matching TRBD1 (6 bases). The germline V gene encodes CDR1 SGHNT and CDR2 YYREEE (reference sequence). There are 15 residues in the CDR3. V was trimmed by 3 bases and J by 2 bases, leaving 11 bases between them. CDR3 in DNA: TGTGCCAGCAGCTCCAGGGGCGGCAACACCGGGGAGCTGTTTTTT. Residues: CASSSRGGNTGELFF.

The chain joins TRBV28 to TRBJ2-5; tentative D call: TRBD2 (5 bases). The CDR3 totals 14 residues. Trimming took 8 bases from V and 2 from J, leaving 15 bases between them. Germline V lookup: CDR1 MDHEN, CDR2 SYDVKM. The CDR3 DNA reads as TGTGCCAGCGCTAGTCGGAGCGGACAAGAGACCCAGTACTTC. Protein product: CASASRSGQETQYF.

This clone appeared a few times. V gene TRBV28 combines with J gene TRBJ1-2, with 7 bases aligning to TRBD1. The germline V gene encodes CDR1 MDHEN and CDR2 SYDVKM. The CDR3 sequence is 14 residues long. V lost 6 bases and J lost 5; bases outside the gene matches: 9. CDR3 amino acids: CASSPGTVRYGYTF. Written as DNA, the CDR3 is TGTGCCAGCAGCCCCGGGACAGTACGGTATGGCTACACCTTC.

The V and J genes are TRBV27 and TRBJ1-5; no firm D call. Per the germline V gene, CDR1 is MNHEY and CDR2 is SMNVEV (reference sequence). This CDR3 is built from 13 residues. Trimming removed 5 bases from V and 1 base from J, with 6 bases in between. The CDR3 here is CASSIQSNQPQHF. CDR3 nucleotide sequence: TGTGCCAGCAGTATACAAAGCAATCAGCCCCAGCATTTT.

This sequence joins TRBV5-1 and TRBJ2-2; TRBD2 is a possible D gene (6 bases). Germline V gene sequence: CDR1 SGHRS, CDR2 YFSETQ. The CDR3 has 16 amino acids. The V end was cut by 4 bases, the J end by 4 bases, with 17 bases between. Here the CDR3 DNA reads TGCGCCAGCAGCGCTGGAGGAGGGCCGGGCACCGGGGAGCTGTTTTTT. Translation: CASSAGGGPGTGELFF.

This chain uses TRBV6-5 with TRBJ2-7, with D maybe TRBD2 (6 bases). V lost 4 bases to trimming and J lost 7 bases, with 17 bases between them. In germline, CDR1 is MNHEY, CDR2 SVGAGI. This CDR3 comprises 14 residues. The CDR3 loop is CASSWGEALGEQYF. CDR3 DNA sequence: TGTGCCAGCAGTTGGGGGGAGGCTCTGGGAGAGCAGTACTTC.

The V gene is TRBV7-2, the J gene TRBJ2-1; D may be TRBD2 (6 bases). From germline, CDR1 is SGHTA and CDR2 FQGNSA. The V and J ends lost 5 bases and 9 bases respectively, with 14 bases between them. The CDR3 has 13 residues. The DNA of the CDR3 is TGTGCCAGCAGCCCTACTAGCAATGGTGAGCAGTTCTTC. Its protein is CASSPTSNGEQFF.

This clone was counted once. The gene calls are TRBV7-9 and TRBJ2-2; D is perhaps TRBD2 (5 bases). The length of the CDR3 is 14 residues. The germline CDR1 and CDR2 sequences are SEHNR and FQNEAQ (reference sequence). V gave up 3 bases and J gave up 5 bases, with 10 bases separating them. CDR3 protein: CASSFSVGTGELFF. In nucleotides, the CDR3 is TGTGCCAGCAGCTTTAGCGTCGGAACCGGGGAGCTGTTTTTT.

This clone has just one count. This sequence joins TRBV7-2 and TRBJ2-7, with D perhaps TRBD2 (5 bases). V was clipped by 2 bases and J by 2 bases, with 13 bases between them. Germline V lookup: CDR1 SGHTA, CDR2 FQGNSA. The CDR3 length is 15 residues. DNA for the CDR3: TGTGCCAGCAGCTTACCGGGAAGCTATCCCTACGAGCAGTACTTC. This sequence encodes CASSLPGSYPYEQYF.

The chain recombines TRBV7-8 with TRBJ1-5, with no clear D. The germline V and J ends were trimmed by 0 bases and 7 bases, with 13 bases remaining between them. There are 15 residues in the CDR3. The V gene's germline CDR1 is SGHVS and CDR2 FQNEAQ. In DNA, the CDR3 is TGTGCCAGCAGCTTAGCGCCGGGATCGGCACAGCCCCAGCATTTT. Its protein product is CASSLAPGSAQPQHF.

The V call is TRBV5-1, the J call TRBJ1-1; D is undetermined. The CDR3 sequence is 14 residues long. CDR1 is SGHRS and CDR2 is YFSETQ in the germline V gene. Trimming cost V 6 bases and J 2 bases, with 14 bases left between them. The CDR3 protein is CASTFQGSNTEAFF. In DNA form, the CDR3 reads TGCGCCAGCACCTTCCAAGGGAGCAACACTGAAGCTTTCTTT.

J is TRBJ2-7 and V is TRBV7-2, with D uncertain. CDR3 length equals 15 residues. V lost 4 bases and J 4 bases, leaving 17 bases between the germline ends. Germline values: CDR1 SGHTA, CDR2 FQGNSA. CDR3 nucleotides: TGTGCCAGCAGCTCCCGATCTAGTGGCGAGTACGAGCAGTACTTC. Residues: CASSSRSSGEYEQYF.

The CDR3 DNA follows: TGTGCCAGCACTGGGGAGCGGGGGGGCCCCTACACCGGGGAGCTGTTTTTT. Translation: CASTGERGGPYTGELFF. V gene TRBV9 combines with J gene TRBJ2-2; 10 bases line up with TRBD2. V trimming: 6 bases; J trimming: 3 bases; junction bases outside the gene matches: 11. This CDR3 has 17 residues. Germline V gene lookup returns CDR1 SGDLS and CDR2 YYNGEE.

The chain combines TRBV7-2 with TRBJ2-3; 9 nucleotides line up with TRBD2. Germline V gene data show CDR1 as SGHTA and CDR2 as FQGNSA. This CDR3 has 16 residues. After removal of 2 bases from V and 5 bases from J, the junction contained 8 bases not matched to a gene. The DNA of the CDR3 is TGTGCCAGCAGCTTAATGGCTAGCGGGGCAGGAGATACGCAGTATTTT. Encoded protein: CASSLMASGAGDTQYF.

The gene calls are TRBV7-2 and TRBJ1-5; TRBD1 agrees at 8 bases. Germline loops: CDR1 SGHTA, CDR2 FQGNSA. The CDR3 sequence is 15 residues long. After removal of 7 bases from V and 1 base from J, the junction contained 6 bases not matched to a gene. CDR3 DNA: TGTGCCAGCAAAGACAGGGGTGGAAGCAATCAGCCCCAGCATTTT. The encoded protein is CASKDRGGSNQPQHF.

The genes are TRBV19 and TRBJ1-5; 10 bases are a match to TRBD1. This CDR3 spans 15 amino acids. The V gene's germline CDR1 is LNHDA and CDR2 SQIVND (reference sequence). V was pared by 6 bases and J by 3 bases, with 5 bases of the junction left unmatched. The CDR3 reads CASRPDRGHNQPQHF. In DNA, the CDR3 is TGTGCCAGTAGACCAGACAGGGGGCACAATCAGCCCCAGCATTTT. Full variable domain (remainder filled in from reference TRBV19 and TRBJ1-5): DGGITQSPKYLFRKEGQNVTLSCEQNLNHDAMYWYRQDPGQGLRLIYYSQIVNDFQKGDIAEGYSVSREKKESFPLTVTSAQKNPTAFYLCASRPDRGHNQPQHFGDGTRLSIL.

This clone was recorded a few times. This chain connects TRBV6-6 to TRBJ1-5, with D unclear. CDR1 MNHNY and CDR2 SVGAGI come from the germline V gene (reference sequence). The CDR3 runs to 12 residues. V gave up 4 bases and J gave up 7 bases, with 8 bases separating them. CDR3 sequence: CASSSGGQPQHF. DNA of the CDR3: TGTGCCAGCAGTTCGGGTGGCCAGCCCCAGCATTTT.

In DNA, the CDR3 is TGTGCCAGCAGCCTCCGGGAGGGCCAATTAAACGAGCAGTACTTC. It encodes CASSLREGQLNEQYF. The chain couples TRBV2 to TRBJ2-7; 8 nucleotides match TRBD2. Germline assignment: CDR1 SNHLY and CDR2 FYNNEI. This CDR3 contains 15 residues. V trimming: 6 bases; J trimming: 5 bases; junction bases outside the gene matches: 12.

The rearrangement uses TRBV6-6 and TRBJ2-2; D gene ambiguous. The CDR3 totals 13 residues. Germline lookup yields CDR1 MNHNY and CDR2 SVGAGI (reference sequence). Trimming cost V 0 bases and J 5 bases, with 4 bases left between them. CDR3 amino acids: CASSYSTTGELFF. CDR3 DNA: TGTGCCAGCAGTTACTCGACTACCGGGGAGCTGTTTTTT.

This clone has a single count. This CDR3 reads CASSPSRSGLASYTF. CDR3 DNA: TGTGCCAGCAGTCCTTCAAGGTCGGGGTTGGCGAGCTACACCTTC. J is TRBJ1-2 and V is TRBV6-5; no definite D call. This CDR3 is 15 amino acids long. The germline V and J ends were trimmed by 5 bases and 9 bases, with 22 bases remaining between them. Germline V lookup: CDR1 MNHEY, CDR2 SVGAGI.

This rearrangement joins TRBV30 to TRBJ1-2, with D hard to call. Trimming left V 0 bases short and J 8 bases short, with 16 bases between. The CDR3 totals 14 residues. Germline CDR1 reads GTSNPN; CDR2 reads SVGIG (reference sequence). CDR3 coding DNA: TGTGCCTGGAGTGTCTTACCGGACTTCGCGGGCTACACCTTC. This encodes CAWSVLPDFAGYTF.

This chain joins TRBV7-9 and TRBJ1-2, with 8 bases aligning to TRBD1. Trimming cost V 2 bases and J 4 bases; bases outside gene matches: 9. The CDR3 is 16 residues long. CDR1 and CDR2 from the germline V gene are SEHNR and FQNEAQ (reference sequence). CDR3 region: CASSLTRTGSGYGYTF. The CDR3 DNA is TGTGCCAGCAGCTTAACTCGGACAGGGTCGGGCTATGGCTACACCTTC.

This clone rates as medium-sized. The V gene is TRBV5-1, the J gene TRBJ1-1, with D maybe TRBD1 (5 bases). The CDR3 has 13 amino acids. Trimming pared 0 bases from V and 5 bases from J, leaving 8 bases between. CDR1 and CDR2 from the germline V gene are SGHRS and YFSETQ. The CDR3 DNA is TGCGCCAGCAGCTTGGGACGGGGGACTGAAGCTTTCTTT. Translation gives CASSLGRGTEAFF.

Only a few counts were recorded for this clone. This chain links TRBV9 with TRBJ2-7; tentatively, D is TRBD2 (6 bases). CDR3 length: 14 amino acids. Deletions cut 3 bases from V and 3 bases from J, with 13 bases between. Germline CDR1 SGDLS, CDR2 YYNGEE. CDR3 DNA sequence: TGTGCCAGCAGCGCCAGCGGGTCATACTACGAGCAGTACTTC. This sequence encodes CASSASGSYYEQYF.

This clone was seen just once. The V and J genes are TRBV7-2 and TRBJ2-2; 7 bases line up with TRBD2. This CDR3 region has 16 residues. Germline CDR1 reads SGHTA; CDR2 reads FQGNSA. After removal of 1 base from V and 8 bases from J, the junction contained 10 bases not matched to a gene. This CDR3 reads CASSLVASGSGGELFF. The DNA for the CDR3 is TGTGCCAGCAGCTTAGTGGCTAGCGGCTCAGGGGGGGAGCTGTTTTTT.

Sample share makes this clone medium-sized (0.01 to 0.1%). J is TRBJ2-7 and V is TRBV7-9; possible D gene TRBD1, 6 bases. The CDR3 is 15 residues long. Germline V gives CDR1 SEHNR, CDR2 FQNEAQ (reference sequence). V gave up 5 bases and J gave up 1 base, with 15 bases separating them. DNA of the CDR3: TGTGCCAGCAGCCTCCCGACAGGAAAGTCCTACGAGCAGTACTTC. Amino acid sequence: CASSLPTGKSYEQYF.

The CDR3 reads CASSLGTGVGNEQFF. CDR3 sequence (DNA): TGTGCCAGCAGTTTAGGGACAGGGGTTGGAAATGAGCAGTTCTTC. The rearrangement links TRBV28 to TRBJ2-1, with 10 bases that match TRBD1. Germline V gene lookup returns CDR1 MDHEN and CDR2 SYDVKM. The CDR3 spans 15 residues. The trim removed 2 bases at V and 7 bases at J, leaving 5 bases unmatched.